The 25 T cell receptor beta chains reported below all come from one sample, sequenced in a study of tumor-infiltrating lymphocytes in localized non-small cell lung cancer. Profiling relied on immunoSEQ multiplex PCR, and the TCRdb table lists in-frame clones only, not all of them. This repertoire shows 20,000 to 25,000 clones, roughly three fifths found once; its top ten account for 5.4%. Input material: lung tumor tissue. These receptors were taken from a human donor with non-small cell lung cancer.

The V call is TRBV6-1, the J call TRBJ2-7, with 12 bases identical to TRBD2. V lost 1 base and J lost 4; bases outside the gene matches: 2. CDR1 is MNHNS and CDR2 is SASEGT in the germline V gene. The CDR3 is 15 amino acids. The chain's CDR3 is CASSEGLAGVYEQYF. In DNA, the CDR3 is TGTGCCAGCAGTGAAGGACTAGCGGGAGTATACGAGCAGTACTTC.

The chain is built from TRBV6-6 and TRBJ2-7, with D unclear. Germline CDR1 and CDR2: MNHNY and SVGAGI (reference sequence). This CDR3 comprises 14 residues. The germline V and J ends were trimmed by 2 bases and 5 bases, with 13 bases remaining between them. CDR3 sequence reads: CASSYAPEGHEQYF. The CDR3 DNA reads TGTGCCAGCAGTTACGCCCCAGAAGGGCACGAGCAGTACTTC.

This clone occurred once. V gene TRBV5-1 combines with J gene TRBJ1-1, with TRBD1 matching over 8 bases. The germline V gene encodes CDR1 SGHRS and CDR2 YFSETQ. The CDR3 runs to 14 residues. V was clipped by 2 bases and J by 7 bases; unmatched bases: 7. CDR3 region: CASSFYQGANEAFF. CDR3 coding DNA: TGCGCCAGCAGCTTTTATCAGGGGGCGAATGAAGCTTTCTTT.

The gene calls are TRBV29-1 and TRBJ2-6; 11 bases agree with TRBD1. The germline V gene encodes CDR1 SQVTM and CDR2 ANQGSEA. J gave up 3 bases and V 5 bases, and 6 bases lay outside the gene matches. The CDR3 covers 16 residues. CDR3 coding DNA: TGCAGCGTTAGGGGACAGGGGGTGGGTGGGGCCAACGTCCTGACTTTC. The encoded protein is CSVRGQGVGGANVLTF.

Written as DNA, the CDR3 is TGTGCCAGCAGTTTTCGGGGGCCGCAGGAGACCCAGTACTTC. Residues: CASSFRGPQETQYF. The genes are TRBV11-3 and TRBJ2-5; possibly TRBD1 or TRBD2 for D (6 bases each). Between the trimmed V and J ends, which lost 6 bases and 5 bases, there was a span of 16 bases. Germline V lookup: CDR1 SGHNT, CDR2 YENEEA. The CDR3 is 14 amino acids.

The rearrangement joins TRBV5-1 to TRBJ2-3; D may be TRBD1 or TRBD2 (6 bases each). From germline, CDR1 is SGHRS and CDR2 YFSETQ. The CDR3 has 16 residues. Trimming shortened V by 4 bases and J by 0 bases, and 15 bases separated the two germline ends. Here the CDR3 DNA reads TGCGCCAGCAGCCGGGCAGGGGCGGGAAGCACAGATACGCAGTATTTT. Translation gives CASSRAGAGSTDTQYF.

This clone appeared a few times. The gene calls are TRBV7-2 and TRBJ2-5; D may correspond to TRBD1 or TRBD2 (5 bases each). The V and J ends lost 5 bases and 4 bases respectively, with 14 bases between them. This CDR3 has 14 amino acids. CDR1 and CDR2 (germline): SGHTA, FQGNSA. Here the CDR3 DNA reads TGTGCCAGCAGCCTACAAGCAGGGAGAGAGACCCAGTACTTC. Its translation is CASSLQAGRETQYF.

The chain links TRBV2 to TRBJ2-7; TRBD2 matches at 10 bases. Germline V gene sequence: CDR1 SNHLY, CDR2 FYNNEI. The CDR3 length is 15 residues. V trimming: 5 bases; J trimming: 4 bases; junction bases outside the gene matches: 8. The CDR3 DNA is TGTGCCAGCAGTTTAGGACTAGCGGATTTTTACGAGCAGTACTTC. Translation: CASSLGLADFYEQYF. The full variable domain, completed using reference TRBV2 and TRBJ2-7, is EPEVTQTPSHQVTQMGQEVILRCVPISNHLYFYWYRQILGQKVEFLVSFYNNEISEKSEIFDDQFSVERPDGSNFTLKIRSTKLEDSAMYFCASSLGLADFYEQYFGPGTRLTVT.

V usage is TRBV7-3 and J usage is TRBJ2-1, with D unclear. Germline CDR1 and CDR2: SGHTA and FQGTGA. The V end lost 5 bases, the J end lost 4 bases, and 18 bases lay between the germline ends. The CDR3 consists of 16 residues. As DNA, the CDR3 is TGTGCCAGCAGCCCTCGTCCGGCGACCCTTTACAATGAGCAGTTCTTC. This encodes CASSPRPATLYNEQFF.

The genes are TRBV30 and TRBJ2-5; TRBD1 is a possible D gene (5 bases). The V and J ends lost 3 bases and 2 bases respectively, with 10 bases between them. From germline, CDR1 is GTSNPN and CDR2 SVGIG (reference sequence). This CDR3 has 13 residues. The CDR3 sequence is CAWSLGQQETQYF. As DNA, the CDR3 is TGTGCCTGGAGCCTGGGGCAACAAGAGACCCAGTACTTC.

In this sample, this clone turned up once. The chain links TRBV5-1 to TRBJ2-1, with 13 bases matching TRBD2. CDR3 length: 14 amino acids. In germline, CDR1 is SGHRS, CDR2 YFSETQ. V shed 4 bases and J 8 bases; nucleotides not matched to a gene: 3. The CDR3 DNA follows: TGCGCCAGCAGCCCCGGACTAGCGGGAGATGAGCAGTTCTTC. It codes for CASSPGLAGDEQFF.

The V gene is TRBV29-1, the J gene TRBJ2-7; D might be TRBD1 (6 bases). Germline V gives CDR1 SQVTM, CDR2 ANQGSEA. The CDR3 spans 12 residues. Trimming cost V 5 bases and J 4 bases, with 12 bases left between them. CDR3 region: CSVQQGRYEQYF. Written as DNA, the CDR3 is TGCAGCGTTCAACAGGGAAGGTACGAGCAGTACTTC.

The V and J genes are TRBV5-1 and TRBJ1-1; no reliable D call. Germline V CDR1 and CDR2: SGHRS, YFSETQ. The CDR3 is 18 amino acids. The V end lost 2 bases, the J end lost 6 bases, and 26 bases lay between the germline ends. CDR3 in amino acids: CASSFKESSGKIVAEAFF. In DNA, the CDR3 is TGCGCCAGCAGCTTCAAGGAGTCCTCCGGGAAGATCGTGGCTGAAGCTTTCTTT.

The J gene is TRBJ2-1, the V gene TRBV9; D remains unclear. Trimming shortened V by 4 bases and J by 7 bases, and 21 bases separated the two germline ends. Germline CDR1 and CDR2: SGDLS and YYNGEE. This CDR3 is 16 amino acids long. This CDR3 is CASSIRGWASPNEQFF. The CDR3 DNA follows: TGTGCCAGCAGCATCCGAGGTTGGGCGAGCCCAAATGAGCAGTTCTTC.

The J gene is TRBJ2-7, the V gene TRBV7-9; D call uncertain. Germline V gives CDR1 SEHNR, CDR2 FQNEAQ (reference sequence). The germline V and J ends were trimmed by 6 bases and 2 bases, with 8 bases remaining between them. CDR3 length: 12 amino acids. CDR3 coding DNA: TGTGCCAGCAGTGCTTTCCCCTACGAGCAGTACTTC. This sequence encodes CASSAFPYEQYF.

With respect to this clone: One junction end does not reproduce the germline sequence, and a read error may be involved. The chain uses TRBV7-2 and TRBJ2-5; D not resolved. The closer fit of TRBJ2-7 to the DNA end suggests the J call may be wrong. The CDR3 sequence is 16 residues long. Germline V lookup: CDR1 SGHTA, CDR2 FQGNSA. CDR3 amino acids: CASTLKLGLTTYEQYF. CDR3 bases: TGTGCCAGCACCTTAAAATTGGGCCTTACCACCTACGAGCAGTACTTC.

The rearrangement links TRBV2 to TRBJ1-5; no reliable D call. Germline-derived CDR1 and CDR2 are SNHLY and FYNNEI. This CDR3 comprises 11 residues. Trimming pared 5 bases from V and 5 bases from J, leaving 4 bases between. DNA of the CDR3: TGTGCCAGCAGTTCCGATCAGCCCCAGCATTTT. It encodes CASSSDQPQHF.

The chain has TRBV19 and TRBJ2-7; D uncertain. CDR1 is LNHDA and CDR2 is SQIVND in the germline V gene (reference sequence). The CDR3 has 13 amino acids. V was cut by 3 bases and J by 2 bases, with 8 bases left in between. The CDR3, as DNA: TGTGCCAGTAGTATGGATTACGCCTACGAGCAGTACTTC. It encodes CASSMDYAYEQYF.

The chain links TRBV28 to TRBJ2-1, with D unclear. The CDR3 is 12 residues long. In germline, CDR1 is MDHEN, CDR2 SYDVKM. Trimming left V 3 bases short and J 3 bases short, with 3 bases between. CDR3 protein: CASSFGYNEQFF. CDR3 sequence (DNA): TGTGCCAGCAGTTTTGGCTACAATGAGCAGTTCTTC.

This clone was detected a few times. J is TRBJ2-3 and V is TRBV5-4; the D is unclear. The CDR3 loop spans 13 amino acids. From germline, CDR1 is SGHNT and CDR2 YYREEE (reference sequence). With 4 bases removed from V and 6 bases from J, the gap between germline ends came to 12 bases. Written as DNA, the CDR3 is TGTGCCAGCAGCCCCCCGTTTGACGATACGCAGTATTTT. Translated: CASSPPFDDTQYF.

This clone was recorded only once. The rearrangement joins TRBV4-1 to TRBJ2-3; no definite D call. There are 12 residues in the CDR3. Germline V gene sequence: CDR1 MGHRA, CDR2 YSYEKL. Deletions cut 3 bases from V and 5 bases from J, with 6 bases between. In DNA form, the CDR3 reads TGCGCCAGCAGCCACGTGGGAGATACGCAGTATTTT. It encodes CASSHVGDTQYF.

The chain uses TRBV19 and TRBJ2-3; D remains ambiguous. Trimming took off 2 bases at V and 10 bases at J, with 13 bases between the two ends. The CDR3 runs to 13 residues. Germline CDR1 and CDR2: LNHDA and SQIVND (reference sequence). CDR3 bases: TGTGCCAGTAGTATACAAGGGCAGGTGTCGCAGTATTTT. As protein: CASSIQGQVSQYF.

This chain uses TRBV19 with TRBJ1-5; D may be TRBD1 (5 bases). The germline V and J ends were trimmed by 5 bases and 9 bases, with 14 bases remaining between them. This CDR3 is built from 13 residues. Per germline, CDR1 LNHDA and CDR2 SQIVND (reference sequence). CDR3 sequence: CASSPGLLSPQHF. CDR3 DNA sequence: TGTGCCAGTAGTCCGGGACTCCTCTCGCCCCAGCATTTT.

The rearrangement links TRBV5-1 to TRBJ2-5; D not certain. CDR3 length: 16 residues. Germline V gene lookup returns CDR1 SGHRS and CDR2 YFSETQ. Trimming removed 4 bases at V and 4 bases at J, with 20 bases between. DNA of the CDR3: TGCGCCAGCAGCGAATTGGCAGTAGGGCCTAGAGAGACCCAGTACTTC. Protein product: CASSELAVGPRETQYF.

The V gene is TRBV25-1, the J gene TRBJ2-2, with no clear D. The V and J ends lost 0 bases and 7 bases respectively, with 15 bases between them. This CDR3 is 16 amino acids long. The germline CDR1 and CDR2 sequences are MGHDK and SYGVNS. CDR3 bases: TGTGCCAGCAGTGAATATACCGGGTCTGAAGTCGGGGAGCTGTTTTTT. It yields the protein CASSEYTGSEVGELFF.